Shown below are 29 T cell receptor beta chains from a single sample sequenced in a study of blood T cell repertoires in COVID-19. The repertoire was sequenced with immunoSEQ multiplex PCR; TCRdb's copy has only in-frame clones and lacks some. The top ten hold 0.8% to 1% of the sample, which has hundreds of thousands of clones, around 90% seen once. Sequencing input: peripheral blood. The receptors come from a man aged 18 to 29 with COVID-19, enrolled during active disease.

This clone was observed a handful of times. The J gene is TRBJ1-1, the V gene TRBV11-2; a weak D match, TRBD1 (5 bases). The germline gives CDR1 SGHAT, CDR2 FQNNGV. V was cut by 1 base and J by 10 bases, with 7 bases left in between. This CDR3 is 11 amino acids long. The DNA for the CDR3 is TGTGCCAGCAGCTTAGGGGGGGGAGCTTTCTTT. Protein sequence: CASSLGGGAFF.

This chain connects TRBV5-4 to TRBJ1-1; TRBD1 agrees at 8 bases. Per the germline V gene, CDR1 is SGHNT and CDR2 is YYREEE (reference sequence). The J segment lost 6 bases and the V segment lost 4 bases, leaving 5 bases of the junction unmatched. The CDR3 spans 13 residues. Written as DNA, the CDR3 is TGTGCCAGCAGCCAGGGACAGGCGCCTGAAGCTTTCTTT. This codes for CASSQGQAPEAFF.

This clone came up a few times. The V gene is TRBV25-1, the J gene TRBJ1-2; 7 bases match TRBD1. CDR3 length: 13 residues. Germline loops: CDR1 MGHDK, CDR2 SYGVNS. V trimming: 4 bases; J trimming: 8 bases; junction bases outside the gene matches: 7. Written as DNA, the CDR3 is TGTGCCAGCAGTGCACAGGGGAGGTGGGGCTACACCTTC. Its protein product is CASSAQGRWGYTF.

The chain carries TRBV5-1 and TRBJ1-3; no clear D. From germline, CDR1 is SGHRS and CDR2 YFSETQ. The V gene lost 4 bases and the J gene lost 0 bases, with 17 bases spanning the gap. The CDR3 is 17 residues long. The CDR3 DNA follows: TGCGCCAGCAGCCACGGTCCTGTTTTACCCTCTGGAAACACCATATATTTT. This gives the protein CASSHGPVLPSGNTIYF.

The rearrangement uses TRBV2 and TRBJ1-5; 9 bases align to TRBD1. From germline, CDR1 is SNHLY and CDR2 FYNNEI. The CDR3 contains 14 residues. V lost 10 bases and J lost 5; bases outside the gene matches: 9. The CDR3 region is CATPGQGFDQPQHF. The CDR3 coding sequence is TGTGCCACCCCGGGACAGGGTTTTGATCAGCCCCAGCATTTT.

This clone came up once. The rearrangement joins TRBV2 to TRBJ2-1; D gene unclear. Germline V lookup: CDR1 SNHLY, CDR2 FYNNEI. The CDR3 covers 13 residues. Trimming shortened V by 7 bases and J by 9 bases, and 16 bases separated the two germline ends. CDR3 residues: CASTDPRRGEQFF. The CDR3 bases are TGTGCCAGCACCGACCCCCGGCGAGGTGAGCAGTTCTTC.

The rearrangement links TRBV6-5 to TRBJ1-2; D is uncertain. The CDR3 spans 13 residues. Trimming removed 0 bases from V and 4 bases from J, with 6 bases in between. The germline V gene encodes CDR1 MNHEY and CDR2 SVGAGI. CDR3 residues: CASSYSQAYGYTF. In DNA form, the CDR3 reads TGTGCCAGCAGTTACTCCCAGGCCTATGGCTACACCTTC.

The V call is TRBV30, the J call TRBJ2-7; D may be TRBD2 (5 bases). Germline V gene sequence: CDR1 GTSNPN, CDR2 SVGIG (reference sequence). Trimming took off 0 bases at V and 10 bases at J, with 28 bases between the two ends. CDR3 length: 17 residues. The CDR3 nucleotides are TGTGCCTGGAGTGTACGGGTCCTTGGGAGTGTTCCTTTTGTACAGTACTTC. Translation: CAWSVRVLGSVPFVQYF.

The chain joins TRBV12-3 or TRBV12-4 to TRBJ2-1; D unresolved. V was pared by 2 bases and J by 4 bases, with 6 bases between. This CDR3 has 13 residues. In DNA, the CDR3 is TGTGCCAGCAGTTTATCACTTTACAATGAGCAGTTCTTC. Amino acid sequence: CASSLSLYNEQFF.

This clone was observed a handful of times. V gene TRBV7-2 combines with J gene TRBJ2-3; D not resolved. V lost 4 bases, J lost 1 base, and 18 bases lay in between. This CDR3 region has 17 residues. CDR1 SGHTA and CDR2 FQGNSA come from the germline V gene. The CDR3 DNA is TGTGCCAGCAGCTCACAACCTCAGGTTCTCGGCACAGATACGCAGTATTTT. Encoded protein: CASSSQPQVLGTDTQYF.

A single count supports this clone. The chain employs TRBV19 and TRBJ1-5; TRBD1 matches at 9 bases. V was pared by 3 bases and J by 11 bases, with 11 bases of the junction left unmatched. In germline, CDR1 is LNHDA, CDR2 SQIVND (reference sequence). This CDR3 contains 15 residues. CDR3 DNA sequence: TGTGCCAGTAGTATCAGACAGGGGGGGGCAGGAGCCCAGCATTTT. Translating gives CASSIRQGGAGAQHF.

V and J are TRBV2 and TRBJ2-3; possibly TRBD2 for D (6 bases). The CDR3 has 15 residues. Germline CDR1 and CDR2: SNHLY and FYNNEI. CDR3 region: CANGERAGAVDTQYF. The CDR3 region has the DNA TGTGCTAACGGGGAGCGGGCGGGCGCGGTAGATACGCAGTATTTT.

This CDR3 reads CAGLWDRGSYEQYF. DNA of the CDR3: TGTGCCGGATTGTGGGACAGGGGGTCCTACGAGCAGTACTTC. The genes are TRBV30 and TRBJ2-7; 11 nucleotides match TRBD1. V lost 8 bases and J lost 1; bases outside the gene matches: 7. Germline V CDR1 and CDR2: GTSNPN, SVGIG (reference sequence). The CDR3 extends over 14 amino acids.

This clone occurred once. The chain combines TRBV18 with TRBJ2-1; 8 bases fit TRBD1. Germline CDR1 KGHSH, CDR2 LQKENI. Trimming at V came to 3 bases and at J to 13 bases, leaving 14 bases not matched to a gene. CDR3 length equals 15 residues. The DNA of the CDR3 is TGTGCCAGCTCACCCCGAACCGGTCAGGGGGCTTACCAGTTCTTC. The encoded protein is CASSPRTGQGAYQFF.

The V call is TRBV12-3 or TRBV12-4, the J call TRBJ2-5; possible D gene TRBD2, 6 bases. The length of the CDR3 is 12 residues. Trimming removed 5 bases from V and 4 bases from J, with 8 bases in between. CDR3 DNA sequence: TGTGCCAGCAGTCCGACTAGAGAGACCCAGTACTTC. Translating it yields CASSPTRETQYF.

The chain links TRBV4-1 to TRBJ2-7; 9 bases match TRBD2. The CDR3 covers 15 residues. Unmatched junction bases numbered 5, after V lost 3 bases and J lost 2 bases. Germline-derived CDR1 and CDR2 are MGHRA and YSYEKL. In nucleotides, the CDR3 is TGCGCCAGCAGCCAGCAGCGGGGGGCAACCTACGAGCAGTACTTC. It encodes CASSQQRGATYEQYF.

The rearrangement uses TRBV10-2 and TRBJ2-3, with 7 bases matching TRBD1. Trimming removed 6 bases from V and 1 base from J; junction bases left unmatched: 4. The CDR3 spans 14 residues. Germline assignment: CDR1 WSHSY and CDR2 SAAADI. Here the CDR3 reads CASRHRGGTDTQYF. CDR3 nucleotide sequence: TGCGCCAGCAGGCACAGGGGTGGCACAGATACGCAGTATTTT.

This sequence joins TRBV19 and TRBJ1-5, with D unclear. This CDR3 comprises 15 residues. V dropped 4 bases and J dropped 7 bases, with 17 bases sitting between them. The germline V gene encodes CDR1 LNHDA and CDR2 SQIVND (reference sequence). CDR3 sequence reads: CASSTPSDTGQPQHF. The CDR3 nucleotides read TGTGCCAGTAGTACCCCATCCGACACGGGGCAGCCCCAGCATTTT. The complete variable domain, with remaining parts taken from reference TRBV19 and TRBJ1-5, reads DGGITQSPKYLFRKEGQNVTLSCEQNLNHDAMYWYRQDPGQGLRLIYYSQIVNDFQKGDIAEGYSVSREKKESFPLTVTSAQKNPTAFYLCASSTPSDTGQPQHFGDGTRLSIL.

The J gene is TRBJ2-3, the V gene TRBV12-5; 7 bases map to TRBD2. Germline lookup yields CDR1 LGHNT and CDR2 FRNRAP. This CDR3 comprises 17 residues. With V trimmed by 0 bases and J by 4 bases, 10 bases remained unmatched. The CDR3 sequence is CASGLVLSGAPADTQYF. CDR3 coding DNA: TGTGCTAGTGGTTTGGTACTGAGCGGGGCACCCGCAGATACGCAGTATTTT.

V gene TRBV3-1 (or the pseudogene TRBV3-2) combines with J gene TRBJ2-3, with 11 bases that match TRBD2. The CDR3 loop spans 16 amino acids. Germline CDR1 is LGHDT and CDR2 is YNNKEL (reference sequence). V lost 1 base and J lost 4; bases outside the gene matches: 4. The CDR3 sequence: CASSQGLAGFPDTQYF. CDR3 bases: TGTGCCAGCAGCCAAGGACTAGCGGGGTTTCCAGATACGCAGTATTTT.

This chain uses TRBV4-1 with TRBJ2-7, with TRBD1 as a possible D gene (5 bases). V was cut by 0 bases and J by 7 bases, with 13 bases left in between. Germline V gene lookup returns CDR1 MGHRA and CDR2 YSYEKL. CDR3 length: 14 residues. In DNA, the CDR3 is TGCGCCAGCAGCCAAGAACTCGGGCAGGGAGAGCAGTACTTC. It codes for CASSQELGQGEQYF.

This chain joins TRBV7-9 and TRBJ2-7; 9 bases align to TRBD1. The V gene end was trimmed by 2 bases and the J gene end by 4 bases; junction bases not matched to a gene: 6. CDR1 is SEHNR and CDR2 is FQNEAQ in the germline V gene (reference sequence). The CDR3 covers 15 residues. This chain's CDR3 is CASSLTGTGFYEQYF. CDR3 in DNA: TGTGCCAGCAGCTTAACCGGGACAGGGTTTTACGAGCAGTACTTC.

The chain links TRBV15 to TRBJ2-6; 8 positions match TRBD1. The CDR3 spans 15 residues. V dropped 3 bases and J dropped 2; count of bases not matched to a gene: 0. The germline CDR1 and CDR2 sequences are LNHNV and YYDKDF (reference sequence). The DNA for the CDR3 is TGTGCCACCAGCAGGGACAGGGCTGGGGCCAACGTCCTGACTTTC. This codes for CATSRDRAGANVLTF. The full variable domain, rest sourced from reference TRBV15 and TRBJ2-6, is DAMVIQNPRYQVTQFGKPVTLSCSQTLNHNVMYWYQQKSSQAPKLLFHYYDKDFNNEADTPDNFQSRRPNTSFCFLDIRSPGLGDTAMYLCATSRDRAGANVLTFGAGSRLTVL.

V gene TRBV5-1 combines with J gene TRBJ1-1; D may be TRBD1 (5 bases). Germline CDR1 and CDR2: SGHRS and YFSETQ. Deletions cut 7 bases from V and 3 bases from J, with 16 bases between. This CDR3 comprises 14 residues. DNA of the CDR3: TGCGCCAGCGGGTCCGGGACGGGGGACACTGAAGCTTTCTTT. It is translated as CASGSGTGDTEAFF.

The chain combines TRBV7-9 with TRBJ2-5; 7 bases agree with TRBD1. This CDR3 comprises 16 residues. CDR1 is SEHNR, CDR2 FQNEAQ, per germline (reference sequence). After removal of 4 bases from V and 2 bases from J, the junction contained 10 bases not matched to a gene. The CDR3 nucleotides are TGTGCCAGCAGCTCCGGACACGGGGACAGACAAGAGACCCAGTACTTC. Translation: CASSSGHGDRQETQYF. The complete variable domain, with remaining parts taken from reference TRBV7-9 and TRBJ2-5, reads DTGVSQNPRHKITKRGQNVTFRCDPISEHNRLYWYRQTLGQGPEFLTYFQNEAQLEKSRLLSDRFSAERPKGSFSTLEIQRTEQGDSAMYLCASSSGHGDRQETQYFGPGTRLLVL.

The genes are TRBV19 and TRBJ1-1, with 8 nucleotides matching TRBD1. CDR3 length: 14 amino acids. J lost 4 bases, V lost 4 bases, and 5 bases had no gene match. The germline CDR1 and CDR2 sequences are LNHDA and SQIVND (reference sequence). CDR3 nucleotide sequence: TGTGCCAGTAGTAGGCAGGGGGCGCTCACTGAAGCTTTCTTT. This encodes CASSRQGALTEAFF. Full variable domain (rest looked up from reference TRBV19 and TRBJ1-1): DGGITQSPKYLFRKEGQNVTLSCEQNLNHDAMYWYRQDPGQGLRLIYYSQIVNDFQKGDIAEGYSVSREKKESFPLTVTSAQKNPTAFYLCASSRQGALTEAFFGQGTRLTVV.

This sequence joins TRBV2 and TRBJ2-3; D gene unclear. Trimming stripped 7 bases from V and 3 bases from J, with 11 bases between. CDR1 is SNHLY, CDR2 FYNNEI, per germline. There are 13 residues in the CDR3. DNA for the CDR3: TGTGCCAGCAAGGCGGATCAGACAGATACGCAGTATTTT. This translates into CASKADQTDTQYF.

The rearrangement links TRBV19 to TRBJ1-5; weak D call: TRBD1 (6 bases). This CDR3 has 15 amino acids. V was shortened by 8 bases and J by 0 bases, with 14 bases between the two germline ends. Germline CDR1 LNHDA, CDR2 SQIVND (reference sequence). CDR3 region: CASQTGQVSNQPQHF. The CDR3, as DNA: TGTGCCAGTCAAACGGGACAAGTTAGCAATCAGCCCCAGCATTTT.

The chain links TRBV19 to TRBJ1-5, with 7 bases matching TRBD1. CDR1 and CDR2 from the germline V gene are LNHDA and SQIVND (reference sequence). There are 16 residues in the CDR3. The V and J ends lost 3 bases and 3 bases, in that order; junction bases with no gene match: 8. CDR3 amino acids: CASSISQGLLNQPQHF. The CDR3 DNA is TGTGCCAGTAGTATCTCACAGGGGCTCCTCAATCAGCCCCAGCATTTT.